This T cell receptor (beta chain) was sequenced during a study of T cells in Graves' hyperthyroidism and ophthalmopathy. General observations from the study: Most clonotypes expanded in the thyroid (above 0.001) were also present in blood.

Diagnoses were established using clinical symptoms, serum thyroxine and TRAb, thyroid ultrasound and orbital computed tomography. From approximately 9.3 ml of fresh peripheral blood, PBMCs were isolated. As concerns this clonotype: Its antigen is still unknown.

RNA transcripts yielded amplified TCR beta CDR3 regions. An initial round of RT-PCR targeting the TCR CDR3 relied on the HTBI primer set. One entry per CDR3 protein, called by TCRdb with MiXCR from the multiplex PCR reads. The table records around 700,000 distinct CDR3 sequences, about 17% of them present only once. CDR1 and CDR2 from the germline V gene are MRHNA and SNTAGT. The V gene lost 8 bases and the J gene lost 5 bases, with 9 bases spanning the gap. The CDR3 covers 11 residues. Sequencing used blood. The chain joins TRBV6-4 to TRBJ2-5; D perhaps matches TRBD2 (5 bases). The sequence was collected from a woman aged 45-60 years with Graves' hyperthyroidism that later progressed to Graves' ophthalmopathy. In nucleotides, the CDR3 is TGTGCCAGCGCCGGAGGCGAGACCCAGTACTTC. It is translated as CASAGGETQYF.